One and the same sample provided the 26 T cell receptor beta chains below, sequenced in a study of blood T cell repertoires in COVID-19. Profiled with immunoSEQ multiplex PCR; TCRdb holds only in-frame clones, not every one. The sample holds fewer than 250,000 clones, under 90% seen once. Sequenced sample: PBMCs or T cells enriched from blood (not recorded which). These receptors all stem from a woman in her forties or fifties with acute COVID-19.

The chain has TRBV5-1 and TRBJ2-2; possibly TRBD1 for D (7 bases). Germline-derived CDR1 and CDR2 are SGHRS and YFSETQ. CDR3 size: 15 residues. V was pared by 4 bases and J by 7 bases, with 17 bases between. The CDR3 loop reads CASSPGGQGVGELFF. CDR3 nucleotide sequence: TGCGCCAGCAGCCCCGGAGGGCAGGGGGTCGGGGAGCTGTTTTTT.

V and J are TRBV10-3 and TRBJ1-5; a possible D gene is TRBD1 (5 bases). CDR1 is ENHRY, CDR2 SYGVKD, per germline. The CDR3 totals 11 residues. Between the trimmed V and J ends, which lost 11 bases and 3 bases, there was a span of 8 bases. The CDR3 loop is CASGPNQPQHF. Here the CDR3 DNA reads TGTGCCTCAGGGCCCAATCAGCCCCAGCATTTT.

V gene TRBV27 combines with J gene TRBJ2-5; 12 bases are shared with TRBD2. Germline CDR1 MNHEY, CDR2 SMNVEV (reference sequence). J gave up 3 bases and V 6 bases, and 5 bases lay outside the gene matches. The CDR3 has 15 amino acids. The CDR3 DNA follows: TGTGCCAGCAGAGACTGGACTAGCGGGGAAGAGACCCAGTACTTC. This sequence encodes CASRDWTSGEETQYF.

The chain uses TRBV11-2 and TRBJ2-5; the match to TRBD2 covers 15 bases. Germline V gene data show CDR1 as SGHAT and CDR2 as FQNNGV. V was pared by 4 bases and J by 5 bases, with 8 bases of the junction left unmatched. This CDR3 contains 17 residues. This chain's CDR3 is CASSSGTSGRRMETQYF. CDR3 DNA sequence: TGTGCCAGCAGCTCGGGGACTAGCGGGAGGAGAATGGAGACCCAGTACTTC.

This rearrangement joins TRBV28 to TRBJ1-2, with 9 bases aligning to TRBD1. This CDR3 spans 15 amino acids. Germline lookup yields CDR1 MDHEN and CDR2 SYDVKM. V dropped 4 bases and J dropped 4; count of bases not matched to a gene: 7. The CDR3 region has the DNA TGTGCCAGCAGTTCATTGGGACAGGGACGCTATGGCTACACCTTC. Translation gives CASSSLGQGRYGYTF.

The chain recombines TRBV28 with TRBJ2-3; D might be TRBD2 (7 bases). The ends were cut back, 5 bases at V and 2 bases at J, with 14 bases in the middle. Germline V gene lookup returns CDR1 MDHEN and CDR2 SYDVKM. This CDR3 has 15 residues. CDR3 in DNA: TGTGCCAGCAGTCCTAGGGGGGGTCCCACAGATACGCAGTATTTT. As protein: CASSPRGGPTDTQYF. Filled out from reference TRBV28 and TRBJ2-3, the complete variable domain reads DVKVTQSSRYLVKRTGEKVFLECVQDMDHENMFWYRQDPGLGLRLIYFSYDVKMKEKGDIPEGYSVSREKKERFSLILESASTNQTSMYLCASSPRGGPTDTQYFGPGTRLTVL.

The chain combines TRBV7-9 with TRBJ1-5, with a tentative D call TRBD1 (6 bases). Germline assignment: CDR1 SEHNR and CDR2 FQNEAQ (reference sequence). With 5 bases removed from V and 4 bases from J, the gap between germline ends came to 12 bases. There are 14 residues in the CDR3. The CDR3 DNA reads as TGTGCCAGCAGCGCAGTCGGACAGAATCAGCCCCAGCATTTT. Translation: CASSAVGQNQPQHF.

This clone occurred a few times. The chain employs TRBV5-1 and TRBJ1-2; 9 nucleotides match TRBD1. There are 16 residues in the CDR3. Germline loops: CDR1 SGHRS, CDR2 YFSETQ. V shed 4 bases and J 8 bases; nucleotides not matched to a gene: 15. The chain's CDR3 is CASSLSSGTGSWGYTF. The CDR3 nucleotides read TGCGCCAGCAGCCTATCCTCCGGGACAGGGAGTTGGGGCTACACCTTC.

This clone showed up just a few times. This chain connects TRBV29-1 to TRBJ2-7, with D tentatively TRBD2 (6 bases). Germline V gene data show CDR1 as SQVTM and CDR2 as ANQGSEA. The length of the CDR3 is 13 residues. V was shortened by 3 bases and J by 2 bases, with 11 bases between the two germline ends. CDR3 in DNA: TGCAGCGTTGAGGGGGGTTCAGCCTACGAGCAGTACTTC. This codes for CSVEGGSAYEQYF.

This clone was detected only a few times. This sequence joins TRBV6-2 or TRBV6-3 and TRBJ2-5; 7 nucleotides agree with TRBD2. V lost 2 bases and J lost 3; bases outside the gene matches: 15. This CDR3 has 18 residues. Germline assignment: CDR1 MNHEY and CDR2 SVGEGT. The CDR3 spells CASSYPASGAGSEETQYF. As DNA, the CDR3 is TGTGCCAGCAGTTACCCCGCCTCGGGAGCGGGGAGCGAAGAGACCCAGTACTTC.

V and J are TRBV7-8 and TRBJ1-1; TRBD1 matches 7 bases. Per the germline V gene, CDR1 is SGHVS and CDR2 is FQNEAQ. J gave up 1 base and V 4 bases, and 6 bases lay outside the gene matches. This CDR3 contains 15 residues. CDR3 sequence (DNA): TGTGCCAGCAGCTCCCGGACAGGTTCGAACACTGAAGCTTTCTTT. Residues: CASSSRTGSNTEAFF.

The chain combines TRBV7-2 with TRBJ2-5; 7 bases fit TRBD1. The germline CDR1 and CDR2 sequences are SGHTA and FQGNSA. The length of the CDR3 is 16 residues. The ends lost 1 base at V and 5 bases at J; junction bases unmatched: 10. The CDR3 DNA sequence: TGTGCCAGCAGCTTAGACGGATACAGGGGAATGGAGACCCAGTACTTC. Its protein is CASSLDGYRGMETQYF.

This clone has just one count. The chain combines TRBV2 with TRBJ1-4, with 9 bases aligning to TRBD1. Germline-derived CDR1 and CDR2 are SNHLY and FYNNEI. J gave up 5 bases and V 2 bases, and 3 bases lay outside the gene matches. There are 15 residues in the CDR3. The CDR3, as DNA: TGTGCCAGCAGTGAATTCGGGACAGGGAATGAAAAACTGTTTTTT. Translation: CASSEFGTGNEKLFF.

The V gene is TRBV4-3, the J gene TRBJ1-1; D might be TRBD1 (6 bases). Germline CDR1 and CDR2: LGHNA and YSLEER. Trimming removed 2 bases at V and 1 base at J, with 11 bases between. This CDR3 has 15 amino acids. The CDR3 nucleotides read TGCGCCAGCAGCCAATTAAAGACAGGGAACACTGAAGCTTTCTTT. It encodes CASSQLKTGNTEAFF.

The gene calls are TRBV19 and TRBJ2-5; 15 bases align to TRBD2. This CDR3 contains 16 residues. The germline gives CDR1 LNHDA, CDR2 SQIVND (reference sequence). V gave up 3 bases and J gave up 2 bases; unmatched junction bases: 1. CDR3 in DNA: TGTGCCAGTAGTATCGGGACTAGCGGGGGGCAAGAGACCCAGTACTTC. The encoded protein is CASSIGTSGGQETQYF. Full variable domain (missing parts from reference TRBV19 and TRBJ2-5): DGGITQSPKYLFRKEGQNVTLSCEQNLNHDAMYWYRQDPGQGLRLIYYSQIVNDFQKGDIAEGYSVSREKKESFPLTVTSAQKNPTAFYLCASSIGTSGGQETQYFGPGTRLLVL.

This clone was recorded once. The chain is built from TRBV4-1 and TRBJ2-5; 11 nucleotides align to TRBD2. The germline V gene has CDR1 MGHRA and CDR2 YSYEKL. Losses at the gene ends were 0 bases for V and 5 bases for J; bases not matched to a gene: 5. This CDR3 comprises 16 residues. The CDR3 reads CASSQDSGGARETQYF. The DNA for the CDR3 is TGCGCCAGCAGCCAAGATAGCGGGGGGGCGAGGGAGACCCAGTACTTC.

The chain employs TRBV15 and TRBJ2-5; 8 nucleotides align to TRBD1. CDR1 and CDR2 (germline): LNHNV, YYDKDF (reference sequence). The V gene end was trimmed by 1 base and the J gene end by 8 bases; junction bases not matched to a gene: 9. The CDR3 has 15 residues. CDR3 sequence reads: CATSRVAGGGETQYF. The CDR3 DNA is TGTGCCACCAGCAGAGTCGCAGGGGGCGGAGAAACCCAGTACTTC.

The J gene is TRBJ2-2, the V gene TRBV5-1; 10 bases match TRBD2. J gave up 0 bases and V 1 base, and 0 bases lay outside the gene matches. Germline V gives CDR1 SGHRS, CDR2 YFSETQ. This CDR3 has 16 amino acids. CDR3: CASSLTSGTNTGELFF. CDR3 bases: TGCGCCAGCAGCTTGACTAGCGGGACGAACACCGGGGAGCTGTTTTTT. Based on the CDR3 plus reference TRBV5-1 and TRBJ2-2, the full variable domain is KAGVTQTPRYLIKTRGQQVTLSCSPISGHRSVSWYQQTPGQGLQFLFEYFSETQRNKGNFPGRFSGRQFSNSRSEMNVSTLELGDSALYLCASSLTSGTNTGELFFGEGSRLTVL.

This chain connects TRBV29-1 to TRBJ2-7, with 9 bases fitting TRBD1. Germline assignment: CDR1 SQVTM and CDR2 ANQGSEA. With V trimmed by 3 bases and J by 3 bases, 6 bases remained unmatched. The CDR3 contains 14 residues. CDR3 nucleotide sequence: TGCAGCGTTGAGGGAGGGGGACAGGGCTACGAGCAGTACTTC. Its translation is CSVEGGGQGYEQYF.

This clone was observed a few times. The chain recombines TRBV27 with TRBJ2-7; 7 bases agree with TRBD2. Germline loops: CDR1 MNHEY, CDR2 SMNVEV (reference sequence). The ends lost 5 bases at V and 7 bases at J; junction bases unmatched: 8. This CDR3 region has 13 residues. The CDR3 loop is CASSPLGAGEQYF. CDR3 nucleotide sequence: TGTGCCAGCAGTCCCCTAGGAGCGGGGGAGCAGTACTTC.

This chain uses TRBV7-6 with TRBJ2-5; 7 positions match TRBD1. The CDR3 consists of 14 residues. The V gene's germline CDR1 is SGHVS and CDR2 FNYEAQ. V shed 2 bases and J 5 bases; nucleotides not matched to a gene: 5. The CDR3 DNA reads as TGTGCCAGCAGCTTAATGACAGGGTCCGAGACCCAGTACTTC. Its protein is CASSLMTGSETQYF.

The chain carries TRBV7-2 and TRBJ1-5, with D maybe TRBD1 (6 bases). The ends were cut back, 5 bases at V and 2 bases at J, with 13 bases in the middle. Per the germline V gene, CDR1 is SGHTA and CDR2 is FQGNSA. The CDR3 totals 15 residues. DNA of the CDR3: TGTGCCAGCAGCCTAGACAGGAGCCGCAATCAGCCCCAGCATTTT. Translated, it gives CASSLDRSRNQPQHF.

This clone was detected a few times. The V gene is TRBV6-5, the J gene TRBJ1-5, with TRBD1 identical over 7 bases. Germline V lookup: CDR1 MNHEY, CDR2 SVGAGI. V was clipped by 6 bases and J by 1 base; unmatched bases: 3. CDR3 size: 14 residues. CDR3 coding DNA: TGTGCCAGCAGGCTACAGGGGAGCAATCAGCCCCAGCATTTT. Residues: CASRLQGSNQPQHF.

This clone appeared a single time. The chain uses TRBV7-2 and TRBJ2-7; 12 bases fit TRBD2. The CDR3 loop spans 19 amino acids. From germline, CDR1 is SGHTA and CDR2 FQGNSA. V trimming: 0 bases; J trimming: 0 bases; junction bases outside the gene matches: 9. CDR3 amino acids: CASSLAGTATSGGSYEQYF. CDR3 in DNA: TGTGCCAGCAGCTTAGCGGGGACCGCGACTAGCGGGGGCTCCTACGAGCAGTACTTC. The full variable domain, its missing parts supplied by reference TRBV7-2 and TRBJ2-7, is GAGVSQSPSNKVTEKGKDVELRCDPISGHTALYWYRQSLGQGLEFLIYFQGNSAPDKSGLPSDRFSAERTGGSVSTLTIQRTQQEDSAVYLCASSLAGTATSGGSYEQYFGPGTRLTVT.

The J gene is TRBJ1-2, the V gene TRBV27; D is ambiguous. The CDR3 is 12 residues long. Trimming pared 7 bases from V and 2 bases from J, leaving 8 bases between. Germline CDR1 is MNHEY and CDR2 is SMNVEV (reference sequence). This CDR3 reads CASIIANYGYTF. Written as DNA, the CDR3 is TGTGCCAGCATTATAGCGAACTATGGCTACACCTTC.

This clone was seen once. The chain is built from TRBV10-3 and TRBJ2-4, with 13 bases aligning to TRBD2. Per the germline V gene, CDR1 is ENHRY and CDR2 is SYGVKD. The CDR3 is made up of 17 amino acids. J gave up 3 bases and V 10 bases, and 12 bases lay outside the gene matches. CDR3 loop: CATMTSGGLLGKNIQYF. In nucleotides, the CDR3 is TGTGCCACCATGACTAGCGGGGGGTTATTAGGCAAAAACATTCAGTACTTC.